This TCR beta chain stems from a study of T cell responses to AZD1222 COVID-19 vaccine. Study in general: Samples with a second dose at about 4 or about 12 weeks were pooled together. Overall study findings and caveats: Females outnumbered males among donors, who were mostly white British; clonal diversity was possibly underestimated.

Germline V gives CDR1 MNHEY, CDR2 SMNVEV (reference sequence). This CDR3 is built from 14 residues. V dropped 6 bases and J dropped 3 bases, with 15 bases sitting between them. In regard to this clone: What it binds is not known.

The table came from immunoSEQ multiplex PCR; TCRdb's copy has only in-frame clones and leaves some out. The sample has 65,000 to 75,000 clones; roughly 80% are singletons. This receptor was taken from an adult in good health. Here the sequenced sample was peripheral blood, taken on day 0 of AZD1222 vaccination. The chain has TRBV27 and TRBJ2-7; D call uncertain. CDR3 protein: CASRPTGVGYEQYF. CDR3 coding DNA: TGTGCCAGCAGACCCACTGGGGTGGGCTACGAGCAGTACTTC.